The 26 T cell receptor beta chains reported below all come from one sample, sequenced in a study of blood T cell repertoires in COVID-19. Repertoires were generated with immunoSEQ multiplex PCR, while TCRdb's copy carries only in-frame clones and drops some. The table includes 250,000 to 300,000 clones, 85% to 90% detected once. The sequenced sample was peripheral blood. The receptors here all came from a woman between 50 and 59 years old with COVID-19, enrolled during active disease.

This chain uses TRBV6-2 or TRBV6-3 with TRBJ1-5; 8 nucleotides line up with TRBD1. Germline V gene data show CDR1 as MNHEY and CDR2 as SVGEGT. With 6 bases clipped from V and 6 bases from J, the junction kept 4 bases outside the gene matches. CDR3 length: 13 amino acids. The CDR3 sequence: CASSDRGPQPQHF. CDR3 DNA: TGTGCCAGCAGCGACAGGGGCCCTCAGCCCCAGCATTTT.

V is TRBV5-1 and J is TRBJ2-2, with 7 positions matching TRBD2. J was trimmed by 6 bases and V by 1 base; bases with no gene match: 6. The CDR3 totals 15 residues. The germline V gene encodes CDR1 SGHRS and CDR2 YFSETQ. The CDR3: CASSLWGGSAGELFF. The CDR3 DNA sequence: TGCGCCAGCAGCTTGTGGGGCGGGAGCGCCGGGGAGCTGTTTTTT.

This chain connects TRBV4-1 to TRBJ2-7, with no clear D. Per the germline V gene, CDR1 is MGHRA and CDR2 is YSYEKL. With 0 bases removed from V and 4 bases from J, the gap between germline ends came to 13 bases. The CDR3 contains 15 residues. CDR3 nucleotide sequence: TGCGCCAGCAGCCAAGATCTTGGTATTGCGTACGAGCAGTACTTC. This gives the protein CASSQDLGIAYEQYF.

The V gene is TRBV19, the J gene TRBJ2-3, with 8 positions matching TRBD2. The CDR3 runs 15 residues. V dropped 3 bases and J dropped 0; count of bases not matched to a gene: 2. The V gene's germline CDR1 is LNHDA and CDR2 SQIVND (reference sequence). CDR3 nucleotide sequence: TGTGCCAGTAGTATGGGACTAGGAAGCACAGATACGCAGTATTTT. Protein product: CASSMGLGSTDTQYF.

The chain uses TRBV7-2 and TRBJ2-2; 15 bases are a match to TRBD2. V lost 6 bases and J lost 6; bases outside the gene matches: 8. CDR3 length: 17 residues. Germline V gene data show CDR1 as SGHTA and CDR2 as FQGNSA. The CDR3 DNA is TGTGCCAGCAGTCTCGGACTAGCGGGAGGGCCTTCCGGGGAGCTGTTTTTT. This translates into CASSLGLAGGPSGELFF.

J is TRBJ1-2 and V is TRBV6-5; no clear D. Trimming removed 6 bases at V and 5 bases at J, with 13 bases between. Germline CDR1 is MNHEY and CDR2 is SVGAGI. There are 13 residues in the CDR3. The CDR3 DNA follows: TGTGCCAGCAGCTTGTACTTTCGGTATGGCTACACCTTC. Protein product: CASSLYFRYGYTF.

This clone was seen a few times. The rearrangement joins TRBV19 to TRBJ2-6, with D tentatively TRBD2 (5 bases). The germline CDR1 and CDR2 sequences are LNHDA and SQIVND (reference sequence). V was trimmed by 5 bases and J by 2 bases, leaving 10 bases between them. The CDR3 sequence is 15 residues long. The CDR3: CASSSGGPGANVLTF. Written as DNA, the CDR3 is TGTGCCAGTAGTTCCGGAGGTCCTGGGGCCAACGTCCTGACTTTC.

CDR3 sequence reads: CASSLVVRRGAEQYF. DNA of the CDR3: TGTGCCAGCAGCTTAGTGGTCCGCAGGGGGGCCGAGCAGTACTTC. The chain uses TRBV7-6 and TRBJ2-7; D perhaps matches TRBD1 (7 bases). In germline, CDR1 is SGHVS, CDR2 FNYEAQ. With 1 base removed from V and 6 bases from J, the gap between germline ends came to 16 bases. The CDR3 has 15 amino acids.

The chain has TRBV30 and TRBJ2-7; possible D gene TRBD1, 5 bases. Between the trimmed V and J ends, which lost 1 base and 4 bases, there was a span of 14 bases. The length of the CDR3 is 14 residues. Germline V gives CDR1 GTSNPN, CDR2 SVGIG (reference sequence). In DNA, the CDR3 is TGTGCCTGGAGTGGGACAAGGAAGATTTACGAGCAGTACTTC. It specifies CAWSGTRKIYEQYF. The whole variable domain, remainder taken from reference TRBV30 and TRBJ2-7, is SQTIHQWPATLVQPVGSPLSLECTVEGTSNPNLYWYRQAAGRGLQLLFYSVGIGQISSEVPQNLSASRPQDRQFILSSKKLLLSDSGFYLCAWSGTRKIYEQYFGPGTRLTVT.

The chain couples TRBV5-1 to TRBJ1-4; the match to TRBD1 covers 12 bases. Trimming at V came to 4 bases and at J to 5 bases, leaving 9 bases not matched to a gene. Germline-derived CDR1 and CDR2 are SGHRS and YFSETQ. The CDR3 has 17 amino acids. This CDR3 reads CASSPWGDRGLNEKLFF. In nucleotides, the CDR3 is TGCGCCAGCAGCCCGTGGGGGGACAGGGGGCTGAATGAAAAACTGTTTTTT.

The rearrangement uses TRBV18 and TRBJ2-3; TRBD2 is a possible D gene (5 bases). Germline V gene data show CDR1 as KGHSH and CDR2 as LQKENI. There are 14 residues in the CDR3. V was cut by 4 bases and J by 6 bases, with 14 bases left in between. CDR3 DNA sequence: TGTGCCAGCTCACTGGACTCTCCCAGGGATACGCAGTATTTT. Protein sequence: CASSLDSPRDTQYF.

The V call is TRBV9, the J call TRBJ1-2; TRBD1 matches 8 bases. Germline lookup yields CDR1 SGDLS and CDR2 YYNGEE. This CDR3 spans 16 amino acids. After removal of 3 bases from V and 4 bases from J, the junction contained 11 bases not matched to a gene. CDR3 sequence (DNA): TGTGCCAGCAGCGCCTCTTCCGGACAGGGCACCTATGGCTACACCTTC. This sequence encodes CASSASSGQGTYGYTF.

The gene calls are TRBV7-9 and TRBJ1-2; 9 nucleotides match TRBD1. CDR1 is SEHNR and CDR2 is FQNEAQ in the germline V gene (reference sequence). V shed 3 bases, J shed 4 bases, and the junction held 3 bases outside the gene matches. The length of the CDR3 is 14 residues. The CDR3 bases are TGTGCCAGCAGCTTGGGACAGGGAAGCTATGGCTACACCTTC. Its translation: CASSLGQGSYGYTF.

As regards this clone: An end of the junction differs from the germline gene, which may be a read error. The chain joins TRBV5-5 to TRBJ2-7; a weak D match, TRBD2 (5 bases). This CDR3 region has 13 residues. Germline V gene lookup returns CDR1 SGHKS and CDR2 YYEKEE (reference sequence). The CDR3 sequence: CASSLAPSSEQYF. DNA for the CDR3: TGTGCCAGCAGTCTAGCCCCATCCTCCGAGCAGTACTTC.

This sequence joins TRBV6-5 and TRBJ1-2, with a tentative D call TRBD1 (5 bases). The CDR3 contains 15 residues. V gave up 7 bases and J gave up 0 bases, with 15 bases separating them. CDR1 and CDR2 (germline): MNHEY, SVGAGI. The CDR3 loop is CASTRFREANYGYTF. The CDR3 DNA sequence: TGTGCCAGCACCCGATTCAGGGAAGCTAACTATGGCTACACCTTC.

The chain recombines TRBV7-2 with TRBJ2-7, with 9 positions matching TRBD1. The CDR3 extends over 16 amino acids. Germline assignment: CDR1 SGHTA and CDR2 FQGNSA. Trimming removed 1 base from V and 2 bases from J; junction bases left unmatched: 6. In DNA form, the CDR3 reads TGTGCCAGCAGCTTAGGGTTTGGACAGGGGCCCTACGAGCAGTACTTC. Its protein is CASSLGFGQGPYEQYF. Full variable domain (outside the CDR3, taken from reference TRBV7-2 and TRBJ2-7): GAGVSQSPSNKVTEKGKDVELRCDPISGHTALYWYRQSLGQGLEFLIYFQGNSAPDKSGLPSDRFSAERTGGSVSTLTIQRTQQEDSAVYLCASSLGFGQGPYEQYFGPGTRLTVT.

The rearrangement links TRBV3-1 (or the pseudogene TRBV3-2) to TRBJ2-3, with TRBD1 identical over 8 bases. This CDR3 has 13 residues. CDR1 LGHDT and CDR2 YNNKEL come from the germline V gene (reference sequence). Trimming removed 10 bases from V and 9 bases from J; junction bases left unmatched: 12. The CDR3 nucleotides read TGTGCCACCCAATCGGACAGGGCCCAAACGCAGTATTTT. Amino acid sequence: CATQSDRAQTQYF.

V usage is TRBV4-2 and J usage is TRBJ2-7, with 8 nucleotides matching TRBD1. Trimming took 1 base from V and 7 from J; bases not matched to a gene: 9. Germline V lookup: CDR1 LGHNA, CDR2 YNFKEQ. The CDR3 contains 15 residues. Here the CDR3 DNA reads TGTGCCAGCAGCCAAGTTGGGCAGGGGGCGCGAGAGCAGTACTTC. Translated: CASSQVGQGAREQYF.

J is TRBJ2-1 and V is TRBV6-5; D remains ambiguous. The CDR3 spans 12 residues. Trimming took 5 bases from V and 4 from J, leaving 6 bases between them. The V gene's germline CDR1 is MNHEY and CDR2 SVGAGI. CDR3 in amino acids: CASSTRYNEQFF. CDR3 bases: TGTGCCAGCAGTACACGTTACAATGAGCAGTTCTTC.

The chain couples TRBV29-1 to TRBJ2-1; TRBD2 matches at 7 bases. The length of the CDR3 is 14 residues. Per the germline V gene, CDR1 is SQVTM and CDR2 is ANQGSEA. Trimming at V came to 3 bases and at J to 10 bases, leaving 12 bases not matched to a gene. CDR3 coding DNA: TGCAGCGTTGATCGGCGGGAGCGCGCAGGGGAGCAGTTCTTC. Protein: CSVDRRERAGEQFF.

This clone was seen a single time. V usage is TRBV13 and J usage is TRBJ2-7, with TRBD1 as a possible D gene (6 bases). The V and J ends lost 11 bases and 5 bases respectively, with 22 bases between them. The germline V gene encodes CDR1 PRHDT and CDR2 FYEKMQ (reference sequence). CDR3 size: 14 residues. The CDR3 DNA follows: TGTGCCTCCGAAATGGGGCCCCAGGGGCACGAGCAGTACTTC. It is translated as CASEMGPQGHEQYF.

This chain links TRBV5-4 with TRBJ2-3; D perhaps matches TRBD1 (5 bases). Per the germline V gene, CDR1 is SGHNT and CDR2 is YYREEE (reference sequence). The CDR3 extends over 14 amino acids. V lost 0 bases, J lost 4 bases, and 9 bases lay in between. CDR3 sequence reads: CASSLVRDADTQYF. In nucleotides, the CDR3 is TGTGCCAGCAGCTTGGTCAGGGATGCAGATACGCAGTATTTT.

The V gene is TRBV7-2, the J gene TRBJ2-1; 7 bases line up with TRBD2. Germline CDR1 and CDR2: SGHTA and FQGNSA. V shed 1 base, J shed 7 bases, and the junction held 1 base outside the gene matches. The CDR3 length is 13 residues. The CDR3 sequence: CASSLGLANEQFF. In DNA, the CDR3 is TGTGCCAGCAGCTTAGGACTAGCAAATGAGCAGTTCTTC.

The V call is TRBV9, the J call TRBJ2-3; 11 positions agree with TRBD2. The V gene's germline CDR1 is SGDLS and CDR2 YYNGEE. CDR3 length equals 14 residues. After removal of 10 bases from V and 4 bases from J, the junction contained 8 bases not matched to a gene. Here the CDR3 DNA reads TGTGCCGGAAACTTAGCGGGAGGGCCAGATACGCAGTATTTT. It specifies CAGNLAGGPDTQYF.

This chain joins TRBV10-1 and TRBJ1-1; D ambiguous. Germline assignment: CDR1 WNHNN and CDR2 SYGVQD (reference sequence). CDR3 length: 15 residues. Trimming took 5 bases from V and 4 from J, leaving 17 bases between them. CDR3 in amino acids: CASSTGRLTSTEAFF. CDR3 coding DNA: TGCGCCAGCAGTACGGGGAGGCTCACCTCCACTGAAGCTTTCTTT.

The V gene is TRBV9, the J gene TRBJ2-2, with 8 bases fitting TRBD2. This CDR3 contains 17 residues. The V and J ends lost 4 bases and 1 base, in that order; junction bases with no gene match: 9. Germline V gives CDR1 SGDLS, CDR2 YYNGEE. CDR3 sequence (DNA): TGTGCCAGCAGCCCCCGCCCGGGGGGGATGAACACCGGGGAGCTGTTTTTT. This codes for CASSPRPGGMNTGELFF.